The T cell receptor beta chain described here comes from a study of OX40 agonist ivuxolimab in advanced cancers. For the study at large: Intravenous ivuxolimab was administered to patients every 2 weeks at 0.01 to 10 mg/kg. Two cutaneous melanoma patients and one hepatocellular carcinoma patient, three in all, had partial responses.

Study findings and constraints: Both CD4+ and CD8+ T cell populations in blood had undergone clonal expansion by week 6 at 0.1 to 3.0 mg/kg. Partial responders treated at 0.1-3.0 mg/kg exhibited clonal expansion among the lowest measured.

This clone was observed a handful of times. What it recognizes is unknown. This CDR3 comprises 19 residues. From germline, CDR1 is SGHRS and CDR2 YFSETQ. V lost 3 bases, J lost 1 base, and 17 bases stayed unmatched. Some clones are missing from TCRdb's copy, which holds only in-frame ones; the method was immunoSEQ multiplex PCR. The data hold approximately 89,000 clones, with around 90% observed a single time. This receptor was obtained from an adult with an advanced solid tumor such as melanoma, head and neck, liver or kidney cancer. The chain links TRBV5-1 to TRBJ2-3; 7 bases fit TRBD2. Sequenced material: CD4+ or CD8+ T cells sorted from blood, taken in a trial of the OX40 agonist ivuxolimab. CDR3 DNA: TGCGCCAGCAGCTCGATCGGACTAGTGGGCGCCAGAGGCACAGATACGCAGTATTTT. This codes for CASSSIGLVGARGTDTQYF.